Listed here are 19 T cell receptor beta chains from one sample, sequenced in a study of human T cells and chemical hapten exposure. MiXCR, applied by TCRdb to the RACE reads, yields one record per CDR3 protein. Here the sample spans tens of thousands of distinct CDR3 sequences, about 8.8% being singletons. Time point described: healthy volunteer bleed at 2 weeks. Total RNA came from unfractionated whole blood. Sequenced input: whole blood. Every receptor here comes from a female donor in good health. Some clones in this sample may be carry-over from other donors' samples.

The CDR3 DNA follows: TGCGCCAGCAGCTTGTTTATAGTGAATGCTGAAGCTTTCTTT. Its translation: CASSLFIVNAEAFF. The chain links TRBV5-1 to TRBJ1-1; no firm D call. This CDR3 is built from 14 residues. Trimming cost V 1 base and J 6 bases, with 13 bases left between them. CDR1 and CDR2 (germline): SGHRS, YFSETQ.

The chain recombines TRBV28 with TRBJ1-3; TRBD1 might be the D (6 bases). Trimming stripped 2 bases from V and 2 bases from J, with 10 bases between. This CDR3 is 15 amino acids long. Germline V gene sequence: CDR1 MDHEN, CDR2 SYDVKM. The CDR3 sequence is CASSLPDSTGNTIYF. CDR3 bases: TGTGCCAGCAGTTTACCGGACAGTACTGGAAACACCATATATTTT.

This clonotype showed up many times. The chain employs TRBV20-1 and TRBJ2-5; 9 bases align to TRBD1. V was clipped by 8 bases and J by 6 bases; unmatched bases: 10. Germline loops: CDR1 DFQATT, CDR2 SNEGSKA (reference sequence). CDR3 length equals 13 residues. The CDR3, as DNA: TGCAGTCGGAAGGGACAGGGCGGGCAGACCCAGTACTTC. It codes for CSRKGQGGQTQYF.

This sequence joins TRBV5-1 and TRBJ2-3; 9 nucleotides agree with TRBD2. Germline lookup yields CDR1 SGHRS and CDR2 YFSETQ. The length of the CDR3 is 16 residues. V shed 2 bases, J shed 2 bases, and the junction held 6 bases outside the gene matches. The CDR3 DNA sequence: TGCGCCAGCAGCTTCGCTTCTAGCGGGGCCACAGATACGCAGTATTTT. It encodes CASSFASSGATDTQYF.

The table lists this clonotype with a few counts. The rearrangement links TRBV6-2 or TRBV6-3 to TRBJ2-2; possible D gene TRBD1, 6 bases. This CDR3 comprises 14 residues. Germline V CDR1 and CDR2: MNHEY, SVGEGT. The V and J ends lost 7 bases and 8 bases respectively, with 17 bases between them. CDR3 sequence reads: CASIWDTSQGELFF. The DNA of the CDR3 is TGTGCCAGCATTTGGGACACATCGCAGGGGGAGCTGTTTTTT.

This clonotype has only a few counts. This rearrangement joins TRBV20-1 to TRBJ2-1, with 10 bases fitting TRBD2. With 6 bases clipped from V and 1 base from J, the junction kept 15 bases outside the gene matches. Germline CDR1 reads DFQATT; CDR2 reads SNEGSKA (reference sequence). The CDR3 totals 18 residues. The CDR3 reads CSARSEIAGGLSYNEQFF. The CDR3 coding sequence is TGCAGTGCCCGCTCGGAAATAGCGGGAGGCCTATCCTACAATGAGCAGTTCTTC.

This clonotype was counted between two and nine times. The chain joins TRBV20-1 to TRBJ2-3; D remains unclear. Trimming pared 4 bases from V and 0 bases from J, leaving 17 bases between. This CDR3 has 16 residues. Germline lookup yields CDR1 DFQATT and CDR2 SNEGSKA (reference sequence). The CDR3 DNA reads TGCAGTGCTAACGGCCCAACCGGCCTTAGCACAGATACGCAGTATTTT. Translating gives CSANGPTGLSTDTQYF.

This clonotype has only a few counts. V is TRBV12-5 and J is TRBJ2-7; possibly TRBD2 for D (6 bases). The germline gives CDR1 LGHNT, CDR2 FRNRAP. The CDR3 is 17 amino acids. The ends were cut back, 0 bases at V and 3 bases at J, with 18 bases in the middle. The CDR3: CASGLVPGTHLYYEQYF. DNA for the CDR3: TGTGCTAGTGGTTTGGTACCCGGGACTCATCTTTACTACGAGCAGTACTTC.

This chain links TRBV4-3 with TRBJ2-3, with 7 positions matching TRBD1. Per germline, CDR1 LGHNA and CDR2 YSLEER. With V trimmed by 3 bases and J by 3 bases, 0 bases remained unmatched. The CDR3 has 13 residues. CDR3 in DNA: TGCGCCAGCAGCCAGACAGGGACAGATACGCAGTATTTT. Protein sequence: CASSQTGTDTQYF.

The sample holds many counts of this clonotype. V gene TRBV5-5 combines with J gene TRBJ1-1; a weak D match, TRBD1 (5 bases). The length of the CDR3 is 15 residues. Germline V CDR1 and CDR2: SGHKS, YYEKEE (reference sequence). Deletions cut 4 bases from V and 3 bases from J, with 16 bases between. CDR3 in amino acids: CASSLQGRGDTEAFF. CDR3 nucleotides: TGTGCCAGCAGCCTCCAGGGCCGGGGAGACACTGAAGCTTTCTTT.

The rearrangement links TRBV30 to TRBJ2-5, with D possibly being TRBD1 or TRBD2 (5 bases each). CDR3 length: 11 residues. V lost 5 bases to trimming and J lost 5 bases, with 9 bases between them. Germline CDR1 reads GTSNPN; CDR2 reads SVGIG (reference sequence). The CDR3 DNA sequence: TGTGCCTGGGGGGGTAGGGAGACCCAGTACTTC. Translating it yields CAWGGRETQYF.

Remarks on this clonotype: This could be a read error, since a much larger clone is one nucleotide away. The chain couples TRBV6-2 or TRBV6-3 to TRBJ2-5, with D perhaps matching TRBD1 (5 bases). CDR1 is MNHEY, CDR2 SVGEGT, per germline. This CDR3 has 15 residues. CDR3 residues: CANSWTKIGVGTQYF. DNA for the CDR3: TGTGCCAACAGTTGGACAAAGATCGGCGTAGGGACCCAGTACTTC.

There are a few counts of this clonotype. The V and J genes are TRBV2 and TRBJ2-7; D gene uncertain. The CDR3 has 13 amino acids. V was pared by 4 bases and J by 0 bases, with 7 bases between. Germline lookup yields CDR1 SNHLY and CDR2 FYNNEI. The CDR3 region is CASSAGFSYEQYF. CDR3 coding DNA: TGTGCCAGCAGTGCCGGATTCTCCTACGAGCAGTACTTC.

This rearrangement joins TRBV7-9 to TRBJ2-1, with D hard to call. Germline CDR1 SEHNR, CDR2 FQNEAQ (reference sequence). The V end lost 3 bases, the J end lost 3 bases, and 12 bases lay between the germline ends. The length of the CDR3 is 15 residues. For the CDR3, the DNA is TGTGCCAGCAGCTTGGGTGGGAAGCTCTACAATGAGCAGTTCTTC. It yields the protein CASSLGGKLYNEQFF.

This clonotype was seen at least ten times. V and J are TRBV13 and TRBJ2-4; D not certain. Germline V lookup: CDR1 PRHDT, CDR2 FYEKMQ (reference sequence). The CDR3 runs 17 residues. Trimming shortened V by 1 base and J by 0 bases, and 13 bases separated the two germline ends. The CDR3: CASSLVAGKLAKNIQYF. The CDR3 coding sequence is TGTGCCAGCAGCTTAGTGGCTGGGAAGCTAGCCAAAAACATTCAGTACTTC.

The chain has TRBV20-1 and TRBJ2-1; D possibly matches TRBD1 or TRBD2 (5 bases each). The CDR3 covers 15 residues. Between the trimmed V and J ends, which lost 4 bases and 0 bases, there was a span of 13 bases. CDR1 DFQATT and CDR2 SNEGSKA come from the germline V gene (reference sequence). CDR3 sequence: CSATGQTSSYNEQFF. The CDR3 DNA follows: TGCAGTGCTACGGGGCAGACGAGCTCCTACAATGAGCAGTTCTTC.

This clonotype has a count of ten or more. The chain couples TRBV28 to TRBJ2-7, with D unresolved. Trimming shortened V by 3 bases and J by 0 bases, and 12 bases separated the two germline ends. The CDR3 is 15 residues long. Germline values: CDR1 MDHEN, CDR2 SYDVKM. This chain's CDR3 is CASSFAQKPSYEQYF. Written as DNA, the CDR3 is TGTGCCAGCAGTTTCGCCCAAAAACCCTCCTACGAGCAGTACTTC.

In the case of this clonotype: Just one base apart from a much larger clone, this may be a read error. This chain links TRBV6-5 with TRBJ2-7, with 8 bases fitting TRBD2. Germline assignment: CDR1 MNHEY and CDR2 SVGAGI. The length of the CDR3 is 14 residues. The ends lost 6 bases at V and 7 bases at J; junction bases unmatched: 11. CDR3 sequence reads: CASSPGLVGGEQYF. CDR3 sequence (DNA): TGTGCCAGCAGCCCGGGACTAGTGGGAGGGGAGCAGTACTTC.

The chain couples TRBV6-5 to TRBJ2-1; TRBD2 aligns across 10 bases. The CDR3 contains 16 residues. Germline V gene data show CDR1 as MNHEY and CDR2 as SVGAGI. The V gene end was trimmed by 7 bases and the J gene end by 9 bases; junction bases not matched to a gene: 15. The CDR3 sequence is CASTPSRTSGRAEQFF. CDR3 nucleotides: TGTGCCAGCACCCCGTCCCGGACTAGCGGCAGGGCTGAGCAGTTCTTC.